This record looks at one T cell receptor beta chain sequence and its context. The antigen is not known. These donors, healthy bone marrow donors, were studied. Amplification used 60 Vbeta primers and 13 Jbeta primers. TCRdb's copy holds only in-frame clones and misses some; the assay was immunoSEQ multiplex PCR. The data show roughly 160,000 clones, with more than 70% seen just once and about 0.37% held by the top ten. Trimming stripped 10 bases from V and 2 bases from J, with 14 bases between. The CDR3 loop spans 13 amino acids. Germline V CDR1 and CDR2: MDHEN, SYDVKM. These data are taken from a study of cytomegalovirus exposure and HLA in healthy donors. Study context: Under 85% of 398 genotyped donors fell in the Caucasian-associated ancestry cluster.

Broader study findings: In a later analysis, parvovirus B19, influenza, CMV and Epstein-Barr virus appeared linked to several top co-occurrence clusters.

The V call is TRBV28, the J call TRBJ2-5; tentatively, D is TRBD2 (5 bases). The sequence was collected from a boy aged 2 to 10 in good health and CMV-seronegative. The sequenced sample consisted of PBMCs. The DNA of the CDR3 is TGTGCCACCCGCCGGGGTCGGCAAGAGACCCAGTACTTC. Translating gives CATRRGRQETQYF.